This entry lists 12 T cell receptor beta chains sequenced from one sample in a study of OX40 agonist ivuxolimab in advanced cancers. Repertoires were generated with immunoSEQ multiplex PCR, while TCRdb's copy carries only in-frame clones and drops some. Here the sample spans about 20,000 clones, roughly 85% being singletons. The specimen was CD4+ or CD8+ T cells sorted from blood, collected in a trial of the OX40 agonist ivuxolimab. Receptor source: an adult with an advanced solid tumor such as melanoma, head and neck, liver or kidney cancer.

The CDR3 DNA is TGTGCCAGCAGCTTCGAGGGGGTGAAAAGCTATGGCTACACCTTC. Translated: CASSFEGVKSYGYTF. This rearrangement joins TRBV7-9 to TRBJ1-2; the D gene is possibly TRBD1 (6 bases). The CDR3 length is 15 residues. Germline V gene data show CDR1 as SEHNR and CDR2 as FQNEAQ (reference sequence). Trimming stripped 3 bases from V and 4 bases from J, with 15 bases between.

By sample fraction, this clone is medium-sized. The chain carries TRBV4-3 and TRBJ2-7, with unresolved D. V shed 1 base and J shed 3 bases, with 22 bases lying between them. The CDR3 loop spans 18 amino acids. Per the germline V gene, CDR1 is LGHNA and CDR2 is YSLEER. CDR3 DNA sequence: TGCGCCAGCAGCCAAGTTCTGGATGGGGAAAAATGGAACTACGAGCAGTACTTC. It specifies CASSQVLDGEKWNYEQYF.

The CDR3 is CASKMIARDTDTQYF. Written as DNA, the CDR3 is TGTGCCAGCAAGATGATAGCGAGGGACACAGATACGCAGTATTTT. V usage is TRBV6-6 and J usage is TRBJ2-3; TRBD2 is a possible D gene (5 bases). The CDR3 has 15 residues. Germline V gene lookup returns CDR1 MNHNY and CDR2 SVGAGI (reference sequence). V was cut by 7 bases and J by 2 bases, with 16 bases left in between.

This chain joins TRBV9 and TRBJ2-7; 8 positions match TRBD2. Trimming removed 4 bases from V and 6 bases from J; junction bases left unmatched: 3. Germline V gene sequence: CDR1 SGDLS, CDR2 YYNGEE. The CDR3 has 12 residues. CDR3 nucleotides: TGTGCCAGCAGCTCCGGGGGGGGCGAGCAGTACTTC. This encodes CASSSGGGEQYF.

V and J are TRBV4-3 and TRBJ2-1; D gene unclear. Germline V CDR1 and CDR2: LGHNA, YSLEER. There are 11 residues in the CDR3. Trimming shortened V by 3 bases and J by 7 bases, and 4 bases separated the two germline ends. This CDR3 reads CASSQGNEQFF. The CDR3 DNA reads TGCGCCAGCAGCCAGGGGAATGAGCAGTTCTTC.

This clone was picked up one time. V and J are TRBV5-4 and TRBJ2-1, with no clear D. Trimming pared 4 bases from V and 0 bases from J, leaving 11 bases between. In germline, CDR1 is SGHNT, CDR2 YYREEE (reference sequence). This CDR3 region has 15 residues. The CDR3 sequence is CASSPTPSSYNEQFF. The CDR3 DNA reads as TGTGCCAGCAGCCCTACCCCGAGCTCCTACAATGAGCAGTTCTTC.

The gene calls are TRBV5-1 and TRBJ2-3; D gene unclear. Trimming stripped 7 bases from V and 4 bases from J, with 19 bases between. The CDR3 has 15 residues. In germline, CDR1 is SGHRS, CDR2 YFSETQ. CDR3 protein: CASDTFPSLADTQYF. CDR3 DNA sequence: TGCGCCAGCGACACCTTCCCGTCTCTCGCAGATACGCAGTATTTT.

CDR3 coding DNA: TGTGCCAGCAGCCAAAAGAATAGCGGAGCTATCTACAATGAGCAGTTCTTC. It yields the protein CASSQKNSGAIYNEQFF. The chain combines TRBV14 with TRBJ2-1, with D perhaps TRBD2 (6 bases). The V and J ends lost 2 bases and 3 bases respectively, with 17 bases between them. Germline-derived CDR1 and CDR2 are SGHDN and FVKESK. The CDR3 is 17 amino acids.

The chain is built from TRBV19 and TRBJ2-1; 9 nucleotides match TRBD1. The CDR3 spans 15 residues. V shed 6 bases, J shed 4 bases, and the junction held 7 bases outside the gene matches. In germline, CDR1 is LNHDA, CDR2 SQIVND (reference sequence). The CDR3 region is CASSQGQGFYNEQFF. For the CDR3, the DNA is TGTGCCAGTAGCCAGGGACAGGGTTTTTACAATGAGCAGTTCTTC. Combining the CDR3 with reference TRBV19 and TRBJ2-1 gives the whole variable domain DGGITQSPKYLFRKEGQNVTLSCEQNLNHDAMYWYRQDPGQGLRLIYYSQIVNDFQKGDIAEGYSVSREKKESFPLTVTSAQKNPTAFYLCASSQGQGFYNEQFFGPGTRLTVL.

This clone has a single count. This chain joins TRBV9 and TRBJ2-3; D not certain. The V gene's germline CDR1 is SGDLS and CDR2 YYNGEE. Trimming removed 0 bases from V and 0 bases from J, with 11 bases in between. The CDR3 runs to 16 residues. The CDR3 sequence: CASSVEDSSSTDTQYF. CDR3 bases: TGTGCCAGCAGCGTAGAGGATTCATCGAGCACAGATACGCAGTATTTT.

The chain links TRBV9 to TRBJ1-4, with 10 bases matching TRBD1. The V gene end was trimmed by 4 bases and the J gene end by 8 bases; junction bases not matched to a gene: 11. Germline values: CDR1 SGDLS, CDR2 YYNGEE. This CDR3 is 16 amino acids long. The CDR3 region is CASSTLTGGAEEKLFF. In nucleotides, the CDR3 is TGTGCCAGCAGCACGTTGACAGGGGGCGCAGAGGAAAAACTGTTTTTT.

The gene calls are TRBV11-1 and TRBJ2-1; D gene unclear. The germline CDR1 and CDR2 sequences are SGHAT and FQDESV (reference sequence). The V end lost 4 bases, the J end lost 0 bases, and 4 bases lay between the germline ends. The CDR3 length is 13 residues. CDR3: CASSSSSYNEQFF. The DNA of the CDR3 is TGTGCCAGCAGCTCTAGCTCCTACAATGAGCAGTTCTTC.